What follows describes a single T cell receptor (beta chain). The antigen is not known. The data were produced by immunoSEQ multiplex PCR, yet TCRdb's version contains in-frame clones alone and is incomplete. The sample lists approximately 59,000 clones, nearly 95% seen once, with approximately 5.3% in the top ten. The data were taken from a study of cytomegalovirus exposure and HLA in healthy donors. Looking at the study overall: The roughly 120 validation repertoires matched the 500 to 750 first-cohort repertoires in platform, a later analysis reported. Study results and caveats: Clusters of TCRs from the first cohort tended to co-occur in the 90 to 150 validation repertoires (as a later analysis found). Most TCR sequences were uncommon, yet certain public TCRs appeared in many donors.

V was pared by 6 bases and J by 6 bases, with 13 bases between. CDR1 is MNHNS and CDR2 is SASEGT in the germline V gene. This CDR3 spans 13 amino acids. The sample consisted of PBMCs. The genes are TRBV6-1 and TRBJ2-3; the D gene is possibly TRBD2 (6 bases). This TCR was sampled from a man younger than 35 in good health and CMV-seropositive. The CDR3: CASRTTGGDTQYF. The CDR3 bases are TGTGCCAGCAGAACTACTGGGGGGGATACGCAGTATTTT.